These 29 T cell receptor beta chains originate from one sample sequenced in a study of T cell responses to AZD1222 COVID-19 vaccine. Repertoires were generated with immunoSEQ multiplex PCR, while TCRdb's copy carries only in-frame clones and drops some. The table has about 160,000 clones, roughly nine tenths seen once. The sequenced sample was peripheral blood, obtained on day 0 of MenACWY control vaccination. The source is an adult in good health.

The chain employs TRBV4-2 and TRBJ2-7, with 7 bases identical to TRBD2. The V and J ends lost 1 base and 1 base, in that order; junction bases with no gene match: 7. Germline V CDR1 and CDR2: LGHNA, YNFKEQ. This CDR3 has 16 amino acids. This chain's CDR3 is CASSQVLASGSYEQYF. The CDR3 coding sequence is TGTGCCAGCAGCCAAGTCCTTGCTAGCGGATCCTACGAGCAGTACTTC.

The CDR3 coding sequence is TGTGCCAGCTGCCGCGGGGCAACTAATGAAAAACTGTTTTTT. This gives the protein CASCRGATNEKLFF. This sequence joins TRBV6-5 and TRBJ1-4, with D hard to call. Between the trimmed V and J ends, which lost 8 bases and 0 bases, there was a span of 10 bases. CDR1 is MNHEY, CDR2 SVGAGI, per germline. CDR3 size: 14 residues.

The chain couples TRBV7-9 to TRBJ2-5; D uncertain. Germline CDR1 reads SEHNR; CDR2 reads FQNEAQ (reference sequence). The CDR3 is 12 residues long. Trimming left V 6 bases short and J 7 bases short, with 12 bases between. The CDR3 loop reads CASRPNLGTQYF. The CDR3 nucleotides read TGTGCCAGCAGACCCAATTTAGGGACCCAGTACTTC.

The chain uses TRBV9 and TRBJ1-4, with D perhaps matching TRBD1 (5 bases). Between the trimmed V and J ends, which lost 2 bases and 4 bases, there was a span of 9 bases. This CDR3 comprises 14 residues. Germline lookup yields CDR1 SGDLS and CDR2 YYNGEE. DNA for the CDR3: TGTGCCAGCAGCGTGGGGGGAGGTAATGAAAAACTGTTTTTT. Translated, it gives CASSVGGGNEKLFF.

This rearrangement joins TRBV5-1 to TRBJ2-3, with 8 bases aligning to TRBD2. CDR3 length equals 17 residues. Per the germline V gene, CDR1 is SGHRS and CDR2 is YFSETQ. V shed 4 bases and J 0 bases; nucleotides not matched to a gene: 10. CDR3 DNA sequence: TGCGCCAGCAGCCTAATCCCTACTAGCGGTAGCACAGATACGCAGTATTTT. Translation gives CASSLIPTSGSTDTQYF. Full variable domain (missing parts from reference TRBV5-1 and TRBJ2-3): KAGVTQTPRYLIKTRGQQVTLSCSPISGHRSVSWYQQTPGQGLQFLFEYFSETQRNKGNFPGRFSGRQFSNSRSEMNVSTLELGDSALYLCASSLIPTSGSTDTQYFGPGTRLTVL.

The rearrangement uses TRBV10-1 and TRBJ2-1, with D perhaps TRBD1 (5 bases). Germline V gene lookup returns CDR1 WNHNN and CDR2 SYGVQD (reference sequence). V gave up 8 bases and J gave up 5 bases, with 13 bases separating them. The CDR3 has 13 amino acids. Written as DNA, the CDR3 is TGCGCCAGCGGGTCGGACACCCACAATGAGCAGTTCTTC. This sequence encodes CASGSDTHNEQFF.

V usage is TRBV4-1 and J usage is TRBJ2-1, with a possible D match to TRBD2 (6 bases). This CDR3 has 13 amino acids. The V end was cut by 0 bases, the J end by 15 bases, with 15 bases between. CDR1 and CDR2 (germline): MGHRA, YSYEKL. The CDR3 loop reads CASSQEKIGSPFF. Here the CDR3 DNA reads TGCGCCAGCAGCCAAGAAAAGATCGGGAGTCCGTTCTTC.

The V and J genes are TRBV19 and TRBJ1-5; D remains unclear. The CDR3 consists of 14 residues. Trimming shortened V by 4 bases and J by 9 bases, and 16 bases separated the two germline ends. Per the germline V gene, CDR1 is LNHDA and CDR2 is SQIVND (reference sequence). The CDR3 region is CASSTPKDSRPQHF. CDR3 sequence (DNA): TGTGCCAGTAGTACCCCCAAGGATTCCCGGCCCCAGCATTTT.

The chain has TRBV28 and TRBJ1-2; 11 nucleotides match TRBD1. CDR3 length: 15 amino acids. Germline V CDR1 and CDR2: MDHEN, SYDVKM. J lost 0 bases, V lost 6 bases, and 3 bases had no gene match. The CDR3: CASRGTGGTNYGYTF. CDR3 nucleotides: TGTGCCAGCAGAGGGACAGGGGGAACTAACTATGGCTACACCTTC.

V and J are TRBV6-5 and TRBJ2-2, with D possibly called TRBD1 or TRBD2 (5 bases each). V was pared by 4 bases and J by 7 bases, with 10 bases between. The CDR3 contains 13 residues. Germline-derived CDR1 and CDR2 are MNHEY and SVGAGI. The CDR3, as DNA: TGTGCCAGCAGTTCAGGGAGTCGCGGGGAGCTGTTTTTT. Amino acids: CASSSGSRGELFF.

Worth noting for this clone: Other DNA sequences of this sample code for an identical CDR3. The chain recombines TRBV6-5 with TRBJ1-1, with 8 bases aligning to TRBD1. The germline CDR1 and CDR2 sequences are MNHEY and SVGAGI. With V trimmed by 6 bases and J by 0 bases, 3 bases remained unmatched. The CDR3 spans 14 residues. CDR3 DNA: TGTGCCAGCAGCCTGGACAGGGTGAACACTGAAGCTTTCTTT. Translating it yields CASSLDRVNTEAFF.

V is TRBV4-1 and J is TRBJ2-6; D is undetermined. Germline V gene data show CDR1 as MGHRA and CDR2 as YSYEKL. The CDR3 contains 14 residues. V was pared by 4 bases and J by 2 bases, with 6 bases between. CDR3 bases: TGCGCCAGCAGCCTCTTGGCTGGGGCCAACGTCCTGACTTTC. It encodes CASSLLAGANVLTF.

The chain carries TRBV29-1 and TRBJ2-1; weak D call: TRBD1 (5 bases). The CDR3 has 10 residues. CDR1 and CDR2 (germline): SQVTM, ANQGSEA. V gave up 6 bases and J gave up 15 bases, with 15 bases separating them. The CDR3 nucleotides read TGCAGCGTCGACAGTCGCGGTGTGTTCTTC. Translated: CSVDSRGVFF.

CDR3 sequence: CSAPGIYEQYF. The CDR3 DNA sequence: TGCAGTGCCCCAGGCATCTACGAGCAGTACTTC. The rearrangement uses TRBV20-1 and TRBJ2-7, with D unresolved. CDR1 and CDR2 (germline): DFQATT, SNEGSKA (reference sequence). Trimming shortened V by 6 bases and J by 3 bases, and 9 bases separated the two germline ends. The CDR3 covers 11 residues.

This chain uses TRBV29-1 with TRBJ1-1; D is unresolved. The CDR3 totals 12 residues. In germline, CDR1 is SQVTM, CDR2 ANQGSEA. V lost 6 bases, J lost 3 bases, and 11 bases lay in between. The CDR3 DNA reads as TGCAGCGTCAAGGACGCTTACACTGAAGCTTTCTTT. Its protein product is CSVKDAYTEAFF.

The rearrangement joins TRBV19 to TRBJ1-1; D remains unclear. CDR1 and CDR2 from the germline V gene are LNHDA and SQIVND (reference sequence). Trimming took off 4 bases at V and 4 bases at J, with 16 bases between the two ends. This CDR3 is built from 15 residues. The CDR3 protein is CASSTLPRAATEAFF. CDR3 DNA: TGTGCCAGTAGTACTCTCCCAAGGGCTGCCACTGAAGCTTTCTTT. Looking up the rest from reference TRBV19 and TRBJ1-1 gives the full variable domain: DGGITQSPKYLFRKEGQNVTLSCEQNLNHDAMYWYRQDPGQGLRLIYYSQIVNDFQKGDIAEGYSVSREKKESFPLTVTSAQKNPTAFYLCASSTLPRAATEAFFGQGTRLTVV.

The chain has TRBV5-1 and TRBJ2-1; a possible D gene is TRBD2 (6 bases). The CDR3 loop spans 15 amino acids. Germline values: CDR1 SGHRS, CDR2 YFSETQ. Between the trimmed V and J ends, which lost 2 bases and 4 bases, there was a span of 13 bases. This chain's CDR3 is CASSLGHAGYNEQFF. CDR3 nucleotide sequence: TGCGCCAGCAGCTTAGGGCACGCGGGGTACAATGAGCAGTTCTTC.

The chain couples TRBV7-9 to TRBJ2-5; 13 bases align to TRBD2. This CDR3 has 16 amino acids. J lost 4 bases, V lost 4 bases, and 6 bases had no gene match. Germline CDR1 SEHNR, CDR2 FQNEAQ (reference sequence). The CDR3 is CASSSRTSGSRETQYF. In DNA, the CDR3 is TGTGCCAGCAGCTCTCGGACTAGCGGGAGCCGAGAGACCCAGTACTTC.

The chain recombines TRBV5-8 with TRBJ2-7; D call uncertain. Germline CDR1 and CDR2: SGHTS and YDEGEE. V dropped 2 bases and J dropped 3 bases, with 6 bases sitting between them. The CDR3 consists of 12 residues. The CDR3 nucleotides read TGTGCCAGCAGCTTTGGAGTCTACGAGCAGTACTTC. Translating gives CASSFGVYEQYF.

J is TRBJ2-2 and V is TRBV24-1; D is perhaps TRBD1 (5 bases). Germline V CDR1 and CDR2: KGHDR, SFDVKD. V shed 5 bases and J shed 2 bases, with 11 bases lying between them. This CDR3 has 15 amino acids. CDR3 bases: TGTGCCACCAGTGCGAGGACACCCAACACCGGGGAGCTGTTTTTT. Translation: CATSARTPNTGELFF.

This sequence joins TRBV6-5 and TRBJ2-6, with 9 bases lining up with TRBD1. The germline CDR1 and CDR2 sequences are MNHEY and SVGAGI. The J segment lost 1 base and the V segment lost 8 bases, leaving 3 bases of the junction unmatched. The CDR3 covers 15 residues. The CDR3 sequence is CASVGQGSGANVLTF. In DNA, the CDR3 is TGTGCCAGCGTCGGACAGGGGTCTGGGGCCAACGTCCTGACTTTC.

The chain joins TRBV28 to TRBJ2-1; 8 nucleotides align to TRBD1. V lost 3 bases, J lost 4 bases, and 8 bases stayed unmatched. CDR1 is MDHEN and CDR2 is SYDVKM in the germline V gene. CDR3 length: 16 residues. CDR3 sequence (DNA): TGTGCCAGCAGTTTGCTCGACAGGGGAAAATACAATGAGCAGTTCTTC. It codes for CASSLLDRGKYNEQFF.

This chain connects TRBV6-5 to TRBJ1-5; D is ambiguous. This CDR3 spans 13 amino acids. The V end lost 6 bases, the J end lost 5 bases, and 11 bases lay between the germline ends. Per germline, CDR1 MNHEY and CDR2 SVGAGI. The CDR3 protein is CASSLDRDQPQHF. CDR3 nucleotide sequence: TGTGCCAGCAGCCTCGACCGAGATCAGCCCCAGCATTTT.

This rearrangement joins TRBV4-2 to TRBJ2-7; a possible D gene is TRBD2 (6 bases). The CDR3 length is 17 residues. Germline V gene data show CDR1 as LGHNA and CDR2 as YNFKEQ. The V gene lost 4 bases and the J gene lost 3 bases, with 22 bases spanning the gap. CDR3 region: CASSPDPRGAYLYEQYF. The CDR3 coding sequence is TGTGCCAGCAGCCCCGATCCCCGCGGGGCGTATCTCTACGAGCAGTACTTC.

The J gene is TRBJ2-5, the V gene TRBV28; D ambiguous. V shed 1 base and J shed 2 bases, with 8 bases lying between them. The CDR3 has 14 amino acids. Germline-derived CDR1 and CDR2 are MDHEN and SYDVKM. The CDR3 nucleotides are TGTGCCAGCAGTTTATCCGTTGTACAAGAGACCCAGTACTTC. Protein: CASSLSVVQETQYF.

The rearrangement links TRBV28 to TRBJ2-1, with D perhaps given as TRBD1 or TRBD2 (7 bases each). The CDR3 runs 20 residues. The germline CDR1 and CDR2 sequences are MDHEN and SYDVKM. V was trimmed by 7 bases and J by 3 bases, leaving 31 bases between them. The CDR3 DNA reads as TGTGCCAGCACTCGAAGGGGGAGGGGGCCGAGGCGGGAGTACTACAATGAGCAGTTCTTC. It is translated as CASTRRGRGPRREYYNEQFF. Together with reference TRBV28 and TRBJ2-1, the CDR3 gives the full variable domain: DVKVTQSSRYLVKRTGEKVFLECVQDMDHENMFWYRQDPGLGLRLIYFSYDVKMKEKGDIPEGYSVSREKKERFSLILESASTNQTSMYLCASTRRGRGPRREYYNEQFFGPGTRLTVL.

The chain combines TRBV7-8 with TRBJ2-1; 9 nucleotides line up with TRBD2. The ends lost 5 bases at V and 4 bases at J; junction bases unmatched: 6. This CDR3 is built from 15 residues. From germline, CDR1 is SGHVS and CDR2 FQNEAQ. CDR3 bases: TGTGCCAGCAGCCGACTAGCGGCATCATACAATGAGCAGTTCTTC. Residues: CASSRLAASYNEQFF.

The CDR3 DNA reads TGTGCCACCAGCAGAGATCCCGTAGAAGCTTTCTTT. This sequence encodes CATSRDPVEAFF. The chain carries TRBV15 and TRBJ1-1; no firm D call. The V end was cut by 0 bases, the J end by 8 bases, with 7 bases between. This CDR3 has 12 amino acids. Germline-derived CDR1 and CDR2 are LNHNV and YYDKDF (reference sequence).

J is TRBJ2-2 and V is TRBV5-8, with 11 bases identical to TRBD2. CDR1 and CDR2 (germline): SGHTS, YDEGEE. CDR3 length equals 16 residues. The trim removed 4 bases at V and 0 bases at J, leaving 2 bases unmatched. The CDR3 bases are TGTGCCAGCAGCACGGGACTAGCGGCGAACACCGGGGAGCTGTTTTTT. Its protein product is CASSTGLAANTGELFF.